The 13 T cell receptor beta chains presented below share a single source sample, sequenced in a study of T cells in Graves' hyperthyroidism and ophthalmopathy. The investigators amplified TCR beta CDR3 regions from RNA transcripts. TCR CDR3 regions were first amplified by RT-PCR with HTBI primers. TCRdb re-called the multiplex PCR reads through MiXCR, storing one row per CDR3 protein. Seen here are about 640,000 distinct CDR3 sequences, roughly 15% observed once, and the top ten hold under 15%. Sequenced sample: blood. Every receptor here comes from a woman aged 45 to 65 with Graves' ophthalmopathy.

This clonotype was seen a handful of times. This chain joins TRBV24-1 and TRBJ2-1, with TRBD1 identical over 7 bases. CDR3 size: 15 residues. V trimming: 6 bases; J trimming: 3 bases; junction bases outside the gene matches: 7. Germline lookup yields CDR1 KGHDR and CDR2 SFDVKD. CDR3 residues: CATSPQGTYYNEQFF. DNA of the CDR3: TGTGCCACCAGTCCACAGGGGACCTACTACAATGAGCAGTTCTTC.

Only a few counts were recorded for this clonotype. The rearrangement uses TRBV30 and TRBJ1-3; 8 bases are shared with TRBD1. V trimming: 0 bases; J trimming: 0 bases; junction bases outside the gene matches: 7. Per germline, CDR1 GTSNPN and CDR2 SVGIG (reference sequence). The CDR3 loop spans 17 amino acids. DNA of the CDR3: TGTGCCTGGAGTGTCGGACAGGGCATGTACTCTGGAAACACCATATATTTT. Amino acids: CAWSVGQGMYSGNTIYF.

This clonotype was recorded at least ten times. The chain links TRBV3-1 to TRBJ2-4, with 12 nucleotides matching TRBD2. The CDR3 consists of 14 residues. The ends lost 8 bases at V and 7 bases at J; junction bases unmatched: 6. CDR1 is LGHDT, CDR2 YNNKEL, per germline (reference sequence). The CDR3 spells CASETSGSRNIQYF. The CDR3 DNA follows: TGTGCCAGCGAGACTAGCGGGAGCAGGAACATTCAGTACTTC. The full variable domain, with the rest looked up from reference TRBV3-1 and TRBJ2-4, is DTAVSQTPKYLVTQMGNDKSIKCEQNLGHDTMYWYKQDSKKFLKIMFSYNNKELIINETVPNRFSPKSPDKAHLNLHINSLELGDSAVYFCASETSGSRNIQYFGAGTRLSVL.

This clonotype has at least ten counts. This chain joins TRBV6-1 and TRBJ2-7; 7 nucleotides line up with TRBD2. Germline V gene lookup returns CDR1 MNHNS and CDR2 SASEGT. There are 15 residues in the CDR3. The J segment lost 5 bases and the V segment lost 0 bases, leaving 7 bases of the junction unmatched. The CDR3 DNA sequence: TGTGCCAGCAGTGAAGCAGTGCAGGGAGGGGACGAGCAGTACTTC. This gives the protein CASSEAVQGGDEQYF.

V gene TRBV6-6 combines with J gene TRBJ2-7; D is uncertain. V gave up 2 bases and J gave up 4 bases, with 9 bases separating them. CDR3 length: 13 amino acids. Germline values: CDR1 MNHNY, CDR2 SVGAGI (reference sequence). CDR3 bases: TGTGCCAGCAGTTACGTTAAGGGATACGAGCAGTACTTC. Its protein product is CASSYVKGYEQYF.

The table lists this clonotype with many counts. The rearrangement joins TRBV5-8 to TRBJ1-2, with D hard to call. The CDR3 has 15 residues. V was cut by 0 bases and J by 7 bases, with 16 bases left in between. CDR1 and CDR2 (germline): SGHTS, YDEGEE. The CDR3 loop reads CASSLGMGGPAGYTF. As DNA, the CDR3 is TGTGCCAGCAGCTTGGGTATGGGAGGCCCCGCTGGCTACACCTTC.

V gene TRBV3-1 combines with J gene TRBJ2-4; D may correspond to TRBD1 or TRBD2 (6 bases each). Per the germline V gene, CDR1 is LGHDT and CDR2 is YNNKEL (reference sequence). The CDR3 runs 17 residues. Deletions cut 1 base from V and 9 bases from J, with 22 bases between. The CDR3 DNA sequence: TGTGCCAGCAGCCAAGTTGGGTGGGGGGCACATCCAGCCATTCAGTACTTC. Protein: CASSQVGWGAHPAIQYF.

The sample holds many counts of this clonotype. The gene calls are TRBV12-3 or TRBV12-4 and TRBJ2-1, with 9 bases that match TRBD2. This CDR3 is 14 amino acids long. V was pared by 5 bases and J by 5 bases, with 4 bases of the junction left unmatched. Written as DNA, the CDR3 is TGTGCCAGCAGTCAGGGACTAGCAGACAATGAGCAGTTCTTC. Its protein product is CASSQGLADNEQFF.

Concerning this clonotype itself: At one end, the junction sequence differs from germline, possibly due to a read error. The V and J genes are TRBV7-9 and TRBJ1-1, with D possibly TRBD1 on 6 matching bases. The CDR3 has 15 residues. Germline V gene data show CDR1 as SEHNR and CDR2 as FQNEAQ (reference sequence). CDR3 loop: CASSHAKTGNTEAFF. The CDR3 coding sequence is TGCGCCAGCAGCCACGCAAAGACAGGAAACACTGAAGCTTTCTTT.

This clonotype has just a few counts. The V and J genes are TRBV28 and TRBJ1-3; no clear D gene. Germline CDR1 reads MDHEN; CDR2 reads SYDVKM. V lost 6 bases and J lost 2, with 17 bases in between. CDR3 size: 16 residues. CDR3 in DNA: TGTGCCAGCAGCGTAGCGGGTGGAACAGCTGGAAACACCATATATTTT. As protein: CASSVAGGTAGNTIYF.

This clonotype was counted at least ten times. V usage is TRBV9 and J usage is TRBJ2-3; D gene uncertain. Germline CDR1 is SGDLS and CDR2 is YYNGEE. Trimming took 0 bases from V and 5 from J, leaving 4 bases between them. There are 12 residues in the CDR3. The DNA for the CDR3 is TGTGCCAGCAGCGTAGAGGAAGATACGCAGTATTTT. Translation: CASSVEEDTQYF.

This clonotype came up many times. V gene TRBV6-1 combines with J gene TRBJ2-2; TRBD2 matches 9 bases. Germline CDR1 MNHNS, CDR2 SASEGT. After removal of 6 bases from V and 1 base from J, the junction contained 9 bases not matched to a gene. The CDR3 totals 17 residues. The CDR3, as DNA: TGTGCCAGCAGCCTATATATGACTAGCGGGAACACCGGGGAGCTGTTTTTT. Translated, it gives CASSLYMTSGNTGELFF.

The chain is built from TRBV19 and TRBJ1-5; D call uncertain. Germline CDR1 reads LNHDA; CDR2 reads SQIVND (reference sequence). CDR3 length: 14 amino acids. V lost 2 bases and J 0 bases, leaving 5 bases between the germline ends. This chain's CDR3 is CASSILVSNQPQHF. The DNA for the CDR3 is TGTGCCAGTAGTATATTGGTTAGCAATCAGCCCCAGCATTTT.